This T cell receptor beta chain is from a study of technical replicates of blood from a few donors. Method: immunoSEQ multiplex PCR; TCRdb's copy keeps in-frame clones and lacks some. The table shows 76,000 or so clones, with roughly 85% occurring only once. The CDR3 covers 14 residues. V shed 3 bases and J shed 1 base, with 10 bases lying between them. CDR1 and CDR2 (germline): SGHTA, FQGTGA. The sequenced material came from PBMCs. This receptor was obtained from a human donor in good health. Some clones in this sample may be carry-over from other donors' samples. The chain couples TRBV7-3 to TRBJ2-7; D might be TRBD2 (6 bases). CDR3: CASSFSGGSYEQYF. CDR3 nucleotide sequence: TGTGCCAGCAGCTTTTCCGGGGGTTCCTACGAGCAGTACTTC.